One TCR beta chain is described in this entry. Its matching antigen is unknown. On average around 100,000 T cells per donor were immunosequenced. Clones were sequenced by immunoSEQ multiplex PCR, and TCRdb holds only the in-frame ones, with some missing. The sample includes around 32,000 clones, roughly 95% seen only once; the top ten take approximately 8%. The data stem from a study of T cells in tuberculosis. Overall study: This South African cohort compared adolescents with or without latent tuberculosis against adults with active tuberculosis. Study-wide findings and caveats: Smaller distances to GMM-specific TCRs suggested their expansion in active tuberculosis. GEM motif frequencies gave roughly 65% accuracy; the GMM repertoire gave roughly 85%.

The germline V gene has CDR1 ENHRY and CDR2 SYGVKD. V lost 6 bases, J lost 3 bases, and 11 bases lay in between. The CDR3 is 13 amino acids. Sequences were obtained from PBMCs. The rearrangement links TRBV10-3 to TRBJ1-1; no clear D gene. This receptor was obtained from a donor aged 10 to 29 with latent tuberculosis or without tuberculosis infection. The chain's CDR3 is CAIRGGEHTEAFF. CDR3 nucleotide sequence: TGTGCCATCAGGGGCGGGGAACACACTGAAGCTTTCTTT.